A single sample is the source of the 15 T cell receptor beta chains below, sequenced in a study of blood T cells in healthy people across ages. PCR was performed a second time for about 7 to 11 cycles using a sample-barcoded 5' primer and a J-beta primer mix. MiXCR, run by TCRdb on the 5' RACE reads, gives a single entry per CDR3 protein. The data contain hundreds of thousands of distinct CDR3 sequences, 25% to 35% of them seen just once; the ten biggest clones take up roughly a sixth. The sequencing sample was made of blood. The source is a woman older than 75 in good health.

This clonotype has a count of ten or more. The rearrangement links TRBV5-1 to TRBJ2-6; D remains ambiguous. The CDR3 length is 11 residues. Germline values: CDR1 SGHRS, CDR2 YFSETQ. Trimming removed 1 base from V and 16 bases from J, with 9 bases in between. The CDR3 nucleotides are TGCGCCAGCAGCTTGTCGAGAGTTCTGACTTTC. This gives the protein CASSLSRVLTF.

The chain uses TRBV20-1 and TRBJ2-1; 14 bases are shared with TRBD2. Germline CDR1 DFQATT, CDR2 SNEGSKA (reference sequence). Trimming at V came to 2 bases and at J to 13 bases, leaving 19 bases not matched to a gene. The CDR3 runs to 18 residues. Here the CDR3 reads CSARSTSGGAEYLETQFF. CDR3 coding DNA: TGCAGTGCTAGATCGACTAGCGGGGGGGCTGAGTATTTAGAGACCCAGTTCTTC.

This clonotype came up many times. The J gene is TRBJ2-3, the V gene TRBV6-1; 14 positions match TRBD2. Germline V gives CDR1 MNHNS, CDR2 SASEGT. After removal of 8 bases from V and 0 bases from J, the junction contained 10 bases not matched to a gene. The CDR3 contains 18 residues. CDR3 DNA sequence: TGTGCCAGCCGACAGGGACTAGCGGGGGCCACTAGCACAGATACGCAGTATTTT. This sequence encodes CASRQGLAGATSTDTQYF.

Comments on this clonotype: Given a much more abundant clone one base away, this may be a read error. This chain connects TRBV7-2 to TRBJ2-3, with a tentative D call TRBD2 (6 bases). The CDR3 is 15 amino acids. Germline lookup yields CDR1 SGHTA and CDR2 FQGNSA. CDR3: CASSIGFTSTDAQYF. In DNA, the CDR3 is TGTGCCAGCAGCATAGGCTTTACTAGCACAGATGCGCAGTATTTT.

The sample holds many counts of this clonotype. The rearrangement joins TRBV7-2 to TRBJ2-3, with 7 nucleotides matching TRBD1. J gave up 2 bases and V 6 bases, and 8 bases lay outside the gene matches. The germline V gene encodes CDR1 SGHTA and CDR2 FQGNSA. The CDR3 sequence is 15 residues long. The CDR3 loop reads CASRSGTVYTDTQYF. CDR3 nucleotides: TGTGCCAGCAGGTCCGGGACAGTCTACACAGATACGCAGTATTTT.

This sequence joins TRBV6-2 or TRBV6-3 and TRBJ2-7; TRBD1 or TRBD2 may be the D gene (5 bases each). CDR3 length: 15 residues. Per the germline V gene, CDR1 is MNHEY and CDR2 is SVGEGT. V gave up 4 bases and J gave up 2 bases, with 15 bases separating them. The CDR3 here is CASSSPAGTTYEQYF. The CDR3 DNA sequence: TGTGCCAGCAGTTCCCCAGCCGGGACCACCTACGAGCAGTACTTC.

The table lists this clonotype with a few counts. The chain couples TRBV20-1 to TRBJ2-5, with 12 bases matching TRBD2. Germline CDR1 DFQATT, CDR2 SNEGSKA (reference sequence). The V segment lost 4 bases and the J segment 5 bases; nucleotides outside the gene matches: 5. The CDR3 loop spans 14 amino acids. The CDR3 DNA follows: TGCAGTGCTATTGGACTAGCGGGAAGGGAGACCCAGTACTTC. This translates into CSAIGLAGRETQYF.

This clonotype was seen more than once but under ten times. The V and J genes are TRBV6-1 and TRBJ2-7; D not certain. This CDR3 is 14 amino acids long. Germline CDR1 is MNHNS and CDR2 is SASEGT. The V and J ends lost 0 bases and 6 bases respectively, with 12 bases between them. CDR3 DNA: TGTGCCAGCAGTGAAGCAGGGTATTCGGGCGAGCAGTACTTC. Translated, it gives CASSEAGYSGEQYF.

The CDR3 loop is CASSFGGGEYNEQFF. The DNA for the CDR3 is TGTGCCAGCAGCTTTGGCGGGGGGGAGTACAATGAGCAGTTCTTC. The chain uses TRBV5-6 and TRBJ2-1; 9 bases are shared with TRBD2. V lost 2 bases, J lost 4 bases, and 4 bases stayed unmatched. The CDR3 length is 15 residues. The germline V gene encodes CDR1 SGHDT and CDR2 YYEEEE.

A few counts support this clonotype. This chain joins TRBV4-3 and TRBJ1-1; D is uncertain. Germline V gene data show CDR1 as LGHNA and CDR2 as YSLEER. Trimming took off 4 bases at V and 4 bases at J, with 10 bases between the two ends. The CDR3 extends over 13 amino acids. The CDR3 DNA reads TGCGCCAGCAGCCTACAAGAGAGCACTGAAGCTTTCTTT. Translation gives CASSLQESTEAFF.

This clonotype was counted ten times or more. The genes are TRBV27 and TRBJ2-1; D gene ambiguous. Trimming shortened V by 0 bases and J by 0 bases, and 3 bases separated the two germline ends. From germline, CDR1 is MNHEY and CDR2 SMNVEV (reference sequence). The CDR3 covers 14 residues. The CDR3 loop reads CASSLSASYNEQFF. For the CDR3, the DNA is TGTGCCAGCAGTTTATCGGCCTCCTACAATGAGCAGTTCTTC.

This clonotype was detected many times. V usage is TRBV5-1 and J usage is TRBJ2-1; 7 nucleotides line up with TRBD2. The J segment lost 4 bases and the V segment lost 0 bases, leaving 4 bases of the junction unmatched. This CDR3 is 15 amino acids long. Germline V gene sequence: CDR1 SGHRS, CDR2 YFSETQ. The CDR3 nucleotides read TGCGCCAGCAGCTTGGGCGGGGGAGATTACAATGAGCAGTTCTTC. It is translated as CASSLGGGDYNEQFF.

This chain connects TRBV30 to TRBJ2-7; no reliable D call. Germline V gene sequence: CDR1 GTSNPN, CDR2 SVGIG (reference sequence). This CDR3 contains 13 residues. The germline V and J ends were trimmed by 1 base and 3 bases, with 10 bases remaining between them. CDR3 coding DNA: TGTGCCTGGAGTGAAGGAACCGGCTACGAGCAGTACTTC. Translating gives CAWSEGTGYEQYF.

This clonotype was seen a handful of times. V gene TRBV4-1 combines with J gene TRBJ2-5; 10 bases map to TRBD2. CDR1 MGHRA and CDR2 YSYEKL come from the germline V gene. V was pared by 4 bases and J by 2 bases, with 4 bases of the junction left unmatched. The CDR3 sequence is 15 residues long. In DNA, the CDR3 is TGCGCCAGCAGCCGAAAAGCGGGGGGGCAAGAGACCCAGTACTTC. Protein: CASSRKAGGQETQYF.

Turning to this clonotype: With a much larger clone just one base away, this may be a read error. V gene TRBV10-3 combines with J gene TRBJ1-2; D uncertain. The germline V gene encodes CDR1 ENHRY and CDR2 SYGVKD. The V and J ends lost 5 bases and 0 bases respectively, with 10 bases between them. The CDR3 has 14 amino acids. The CDR3 protein is CAISIYDPNYGYTF. The DNA for the CDR3 is TGTGCCATCAGTATCTACGACCCTAACTATGGCTACACCTTC.